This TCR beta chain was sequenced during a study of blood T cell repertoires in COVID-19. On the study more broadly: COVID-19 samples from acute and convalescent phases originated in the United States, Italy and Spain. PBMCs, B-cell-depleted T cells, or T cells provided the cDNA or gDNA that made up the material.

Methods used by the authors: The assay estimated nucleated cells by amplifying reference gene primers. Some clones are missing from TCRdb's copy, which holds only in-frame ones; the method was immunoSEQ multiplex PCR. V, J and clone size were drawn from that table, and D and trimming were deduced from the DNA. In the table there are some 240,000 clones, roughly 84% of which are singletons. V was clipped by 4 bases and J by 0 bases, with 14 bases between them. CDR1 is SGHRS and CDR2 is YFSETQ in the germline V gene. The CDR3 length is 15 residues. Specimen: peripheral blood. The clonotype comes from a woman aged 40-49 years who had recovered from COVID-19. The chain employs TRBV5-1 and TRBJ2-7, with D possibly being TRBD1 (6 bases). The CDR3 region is CASSEQGSSSYEQYF. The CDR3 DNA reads TGCGCCAGCAGCGAACAGGGATCGAGCTCCTACGAGCAGTACTTC. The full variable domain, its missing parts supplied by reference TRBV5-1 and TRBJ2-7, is KAGVTQTPRYLIKTRGQQVTLSCSPISGHRSVSWYQQTPGQGLQFLFEYFSETQRNKGNFPGRFSGRQFSNSRSEMNVSTLELGDSALYLCASSEQGSSSYEQYFGPGTRLTVT.